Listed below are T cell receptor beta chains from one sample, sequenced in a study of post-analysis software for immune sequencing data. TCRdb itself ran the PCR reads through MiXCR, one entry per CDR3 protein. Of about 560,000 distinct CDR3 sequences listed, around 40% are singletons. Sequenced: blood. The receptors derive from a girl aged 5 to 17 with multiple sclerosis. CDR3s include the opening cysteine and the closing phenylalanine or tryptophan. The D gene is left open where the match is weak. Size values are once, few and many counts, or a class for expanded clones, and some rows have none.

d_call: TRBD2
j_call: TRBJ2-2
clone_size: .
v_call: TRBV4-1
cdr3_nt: TGCGCCAGCAGGATACGGGGGGGCACCGGGGAGCTGTTTTTT
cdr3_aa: CASRIRGGTGELFF

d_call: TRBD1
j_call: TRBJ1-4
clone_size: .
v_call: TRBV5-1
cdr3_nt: TGCGCCAGCAGGTCGACAGGGGGCGGAGAAAAACTGTTTTTT
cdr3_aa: CASRSTGGGEKLFF

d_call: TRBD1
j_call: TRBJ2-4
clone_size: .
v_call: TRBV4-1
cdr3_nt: TGCGCCAGCAGCCAAGAAAGCGACAGGGGAGGCTACGGGCAGTACTTC
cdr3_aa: CASSQESDRGGYGQYF

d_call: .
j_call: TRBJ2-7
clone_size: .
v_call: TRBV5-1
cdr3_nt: TGCGCCAGCAGCTTGGGAGCGGACAGAGCCTACGAGCAGTACTTC
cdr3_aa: CASSLGADRAYEQYF

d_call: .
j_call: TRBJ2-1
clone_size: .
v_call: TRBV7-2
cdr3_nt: TGTGCCAGCAGTTTAGGTGGGACACGGAACAATGAGCAGTTCTTC
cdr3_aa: CASSLGGTRNNEQFF

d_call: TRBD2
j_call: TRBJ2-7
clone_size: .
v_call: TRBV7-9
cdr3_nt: TGTGCCAGCAGCCCCCTAGCGGGATGGTCCTACGAGCAGTACTTC
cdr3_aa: CASSPLAGWSYEQYF

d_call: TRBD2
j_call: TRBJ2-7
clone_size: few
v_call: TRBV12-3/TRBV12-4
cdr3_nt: TGTGCCAGCAGCCTAAGCGGGAGGGTTTCCTACGAGCAGTACTTC
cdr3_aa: CASSLSGRVSYEQYF

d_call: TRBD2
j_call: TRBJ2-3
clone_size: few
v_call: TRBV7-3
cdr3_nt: TGTGCCAGCAGACCGGGACTAGCGGGGGGGCGCGGCACAGATACGCAGTATTTT
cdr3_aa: CASRPGLAGGRGTDTQYF

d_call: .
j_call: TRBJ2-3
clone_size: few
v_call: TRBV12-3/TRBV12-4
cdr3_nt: TGTGCCAGCAGCCCCGGACAGATCACAGATACGCAGTATTTT
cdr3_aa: CASSPGQITDTQYF

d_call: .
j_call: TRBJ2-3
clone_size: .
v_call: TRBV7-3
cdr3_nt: TGTGCCAGCAGCTTATATGGAGGGAATGAGGCAGATACGCAGTATTTT
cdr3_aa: CASSLYGGNEADTQYF

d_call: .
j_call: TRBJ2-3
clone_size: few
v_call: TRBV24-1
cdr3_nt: TGTGCCACGAGAGGGTCAGGCACAGATACGCAGTATTTT
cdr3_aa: CATRGSGTDTQYF

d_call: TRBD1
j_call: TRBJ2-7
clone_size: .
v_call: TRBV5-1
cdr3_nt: TGCGCCAGCAGCTCTCCGACAGGGGTAAAATACGAGCAGTACTTC
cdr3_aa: CASSSPTGVKYEQYF

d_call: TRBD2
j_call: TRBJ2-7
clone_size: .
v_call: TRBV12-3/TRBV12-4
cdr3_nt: TGTGCCAGCAGCAAGGGGGGACTAGCGGGAGTCTATGAGCAGTACTTC
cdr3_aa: CASSKGGLAGVYEQYF

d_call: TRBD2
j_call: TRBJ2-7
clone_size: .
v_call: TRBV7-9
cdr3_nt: TGTGCCAGCAGCAACAAGCGGGGCCGTTCCTACGAGCAGTACTTC
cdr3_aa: CASSNKRGRSYEQYF

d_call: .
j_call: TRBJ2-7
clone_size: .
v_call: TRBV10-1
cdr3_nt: TGCGCCAGCAGTCGGACCTTAGCAACCTCCTACGAGCAGTACTTC
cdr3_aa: CASSRTLATSYEQYF

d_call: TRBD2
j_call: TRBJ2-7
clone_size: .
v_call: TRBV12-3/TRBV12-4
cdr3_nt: TGTGCCAGCAGTTTAAGCGGGAGGTCCGCCTACGAGCAGTACTTC
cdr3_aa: CASSLSGRSAYEQYF

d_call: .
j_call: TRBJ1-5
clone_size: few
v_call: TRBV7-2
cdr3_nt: TGTGCCAGCAGCTTAAGTTGGGGTTTTGCTCAGCCCCAGCATTTT
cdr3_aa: CASSLSWGFAQPQHF

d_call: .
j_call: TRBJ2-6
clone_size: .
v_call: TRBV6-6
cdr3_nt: TGTGCCAGCAGTTACGATCTTCTCTCTGGGGCCAACGTCCTGACTTTC
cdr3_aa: CASSYDLLSGANVLTF

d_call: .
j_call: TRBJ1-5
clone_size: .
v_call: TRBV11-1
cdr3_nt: TGTGCCAGCAGCTTAGCGCAGGTCAGGGGTTGGCCGCGGGACCATCAGCCCCAGCATTTT
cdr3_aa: CASSLAQVRGWPRDHQPQHF

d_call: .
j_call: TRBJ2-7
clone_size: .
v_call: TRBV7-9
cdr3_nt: TGTGCCAGCAGCTTAGGCTTGACAGGCGCTAGCTCCTACGAGCAGTACTTC
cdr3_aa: CASSLGLTGASSYEQYF

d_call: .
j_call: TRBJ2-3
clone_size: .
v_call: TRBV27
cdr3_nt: TGTGCCAGCAGCCGTGAGATGCCTGTGCATACGCAGTATTTT
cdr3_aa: CASSREMPVHTQYF

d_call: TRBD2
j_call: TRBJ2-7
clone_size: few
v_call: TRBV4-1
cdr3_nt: TGCGCCAGCAGCCCACAAGCGGGAGCCGCCTACGAGCAGTACTTC
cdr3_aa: CASSPQAGAAYEQYF

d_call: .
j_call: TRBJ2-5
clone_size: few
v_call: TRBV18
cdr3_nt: TGTGCCAGCTCTCCCACGGTTCGAGAGACCCAGTACTTC
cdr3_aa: CASSPTVRETQYF

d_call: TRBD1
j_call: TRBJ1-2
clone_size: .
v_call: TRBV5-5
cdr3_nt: TGTGCCAGCAGCGCTGACAGGGGAATGATTATATCGTACACCTTC
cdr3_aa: CASSADRGMIISYTF

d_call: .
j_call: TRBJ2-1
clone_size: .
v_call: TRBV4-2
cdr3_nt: TGTGCCAGCAGCCAGACACAACTTAACAATGGGCAGTTCTTC
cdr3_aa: CASSQTQLNNGQFF

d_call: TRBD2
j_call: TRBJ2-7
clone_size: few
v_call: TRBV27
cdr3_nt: TGTGCCAGCAGTCAGGGACTAGGGAACTACGAGCAGTACTTC
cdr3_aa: CASSQGLGNYEQYF

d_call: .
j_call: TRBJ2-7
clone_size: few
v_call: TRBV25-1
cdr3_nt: TGTGCCAGCAGTGAAACAGGAAGCTCCTACGAGCAGTACTTC
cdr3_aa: CASSETGSSYEQYF

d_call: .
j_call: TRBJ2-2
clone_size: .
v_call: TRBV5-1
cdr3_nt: TGCGCCAGCAAGGTAGTCTCCGACACCGGGGAGCTGTTTTTT
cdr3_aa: CASKVVSDTGELFF

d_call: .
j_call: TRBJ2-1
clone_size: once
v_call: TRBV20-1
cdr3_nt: TGCAGTGCTAGAGAAACCAGACCTAGCGAGCAGTTCTTC
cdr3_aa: CSARETRPSEQFF